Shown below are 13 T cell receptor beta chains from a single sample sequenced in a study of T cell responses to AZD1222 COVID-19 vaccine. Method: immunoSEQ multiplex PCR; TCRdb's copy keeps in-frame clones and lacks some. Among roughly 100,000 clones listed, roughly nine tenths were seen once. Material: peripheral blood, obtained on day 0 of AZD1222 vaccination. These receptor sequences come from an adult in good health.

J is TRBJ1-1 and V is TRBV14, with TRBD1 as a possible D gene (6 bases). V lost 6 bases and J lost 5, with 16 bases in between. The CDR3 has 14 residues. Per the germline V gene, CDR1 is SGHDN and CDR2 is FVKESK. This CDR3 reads CASRRGGLGTEAFF. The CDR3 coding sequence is TGTGCCAGCAGACGGGGGGGCTTGGGGACTGAAGCTTTCTTT.

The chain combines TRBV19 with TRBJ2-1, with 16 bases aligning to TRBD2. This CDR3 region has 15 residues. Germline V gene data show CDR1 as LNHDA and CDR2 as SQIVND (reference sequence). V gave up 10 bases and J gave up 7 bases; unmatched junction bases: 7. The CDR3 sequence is CATGGLAGGSNEQFF. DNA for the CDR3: TGTGCCACCGGGGGACTAGCGGGAGGGAGTAATGAGCAGTTCTTC.

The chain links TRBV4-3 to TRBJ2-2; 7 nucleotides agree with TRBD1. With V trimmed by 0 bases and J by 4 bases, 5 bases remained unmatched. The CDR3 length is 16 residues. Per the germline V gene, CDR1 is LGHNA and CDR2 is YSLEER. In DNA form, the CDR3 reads TGCGCCAGCAGCCAAGATCAGGCAGGGGGCACCGGGGAGCTGTTTTTT. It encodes CASSQDQAGGTGELFF.

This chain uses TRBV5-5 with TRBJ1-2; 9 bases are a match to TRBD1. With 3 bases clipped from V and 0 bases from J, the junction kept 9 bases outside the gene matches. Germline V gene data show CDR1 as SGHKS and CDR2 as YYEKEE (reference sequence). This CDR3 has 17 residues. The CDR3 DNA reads TGTGCCAGCAGCTGGGGGGACAGGGCTATATCTAACTATGGCTACACCTTC. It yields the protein CASSWGDRAISNYGYTF.

CDR3 sequence: CASSLGARTGNTIYF. DNA of the CDR3: TGCGCCAGCAGCTTGGGGGCAAGGACTGGAAACACCATATATTTT. The rearrangement uses TRBV5-1 and TRBJ1-3; the D is unclear. V lost 0 bases to trimming and J lost 2 bases, with 9 bases between them. Germline loops: CDR1 SGHRS, CDR2 YFSETQ. CDR3 length: 15 residues.

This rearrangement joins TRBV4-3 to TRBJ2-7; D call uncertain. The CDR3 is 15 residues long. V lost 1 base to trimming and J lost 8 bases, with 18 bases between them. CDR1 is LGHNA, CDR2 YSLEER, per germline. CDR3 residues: CASSQVSGGSSQQYF. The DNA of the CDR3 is TGCGCCAGCAGCCAAGTGTCGGGTGGTTCGTCCCAGCAGTACTTC.

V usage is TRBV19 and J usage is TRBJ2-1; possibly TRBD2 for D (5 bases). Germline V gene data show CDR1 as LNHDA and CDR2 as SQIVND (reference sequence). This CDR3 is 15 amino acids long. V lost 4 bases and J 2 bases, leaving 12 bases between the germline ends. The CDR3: CASSTAARAYNEQFF. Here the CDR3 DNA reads TGTGCCAGTAGTACGGCAGCGCGGGCCTACAATGAGCAGTTCTTC.

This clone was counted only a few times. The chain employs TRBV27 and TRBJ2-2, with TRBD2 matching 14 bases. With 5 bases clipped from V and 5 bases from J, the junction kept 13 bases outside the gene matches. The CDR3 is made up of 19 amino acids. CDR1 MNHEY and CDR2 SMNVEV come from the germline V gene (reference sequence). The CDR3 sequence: CASSIAPGTSGRGTGELFF. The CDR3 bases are TGTGCCAGCAGTATAGCCCCCGGGACTAGCGGGAGAGGAACCGGGGAGCTGTTTTTT.

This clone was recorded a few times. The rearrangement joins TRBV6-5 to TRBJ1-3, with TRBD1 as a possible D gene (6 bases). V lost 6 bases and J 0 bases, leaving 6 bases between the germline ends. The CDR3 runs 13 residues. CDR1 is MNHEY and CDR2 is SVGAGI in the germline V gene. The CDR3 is CASRQGSGNTIYF. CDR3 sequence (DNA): TGTGCCAGCAGACAGGGCTCTGGAAACACCATATATTTT.

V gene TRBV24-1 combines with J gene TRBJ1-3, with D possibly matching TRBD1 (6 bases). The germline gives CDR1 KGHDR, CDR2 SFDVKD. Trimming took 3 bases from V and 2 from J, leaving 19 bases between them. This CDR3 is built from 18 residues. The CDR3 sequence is CATSDPGQYDLAGNTIYF. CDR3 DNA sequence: TGTGCCACCAGTGATCCCGGACAGTACGACCTTGCTGGAAACACCATATATTTT.

CDR3 loop: CASSQALGTYYGYTF. CDR3 DNA: TGTGCCAGCAGCCAAGCCCTCGGGACATACTATGGCTACACCTTC. The chain has TRBV14 and TRBJ1-2; tentative D call: TRBD1 (6 bases). Germline CDR1 and CDR2: SGHDN and FVKESK. V was shortened by 1 base and J by 3 bases, with 12 bases between the two germline ends. CDR3 size: 15 residues. Complete variable domain (other parts from reference TRBV14 and TRBJ1-2): EAGVTQFPSHSVIEKGQTVTLRCDPISGHDNLYWYRRVMGKEIKFLLHFVKESKQDESGMPNNRFLAERTGGTYSTLKVQPAELEDSGVYFCASSQALGTYYGYTFGSGTRLTVV.

CDR3 in amino acids: CASSLLETQYF. CDR3 coding DNA: TGTGCCAGCAGTTTATTGGAGACCCAGTACTTC. The chain couples TRBV12-3 or TRBV12-4 to TRBJ2-5, with no clear D. The CDR3 sequence is 11 residues long. The V gene lost 2 bases and the J gene lost 5 bases, with 3 bases spanning the gap.

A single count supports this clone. CDR3 residues: CATSLQTGLSEAFF. Written as DNA, the CDR3 is TGTGCCACCAGCCTACAGACAGGCCTTTCCGAAGCTTTCTTT. The chain has TRBV15 and TRBJ1-1, with D perhaps TRBD1 (6 bases). V lost 5 bases, J lost 8 bases, and 18 bases lay in between. This CDR3 contains 14 residues. From germline, CDR1 is LNHNV and CDR2 YYDKDF (reference sequence).